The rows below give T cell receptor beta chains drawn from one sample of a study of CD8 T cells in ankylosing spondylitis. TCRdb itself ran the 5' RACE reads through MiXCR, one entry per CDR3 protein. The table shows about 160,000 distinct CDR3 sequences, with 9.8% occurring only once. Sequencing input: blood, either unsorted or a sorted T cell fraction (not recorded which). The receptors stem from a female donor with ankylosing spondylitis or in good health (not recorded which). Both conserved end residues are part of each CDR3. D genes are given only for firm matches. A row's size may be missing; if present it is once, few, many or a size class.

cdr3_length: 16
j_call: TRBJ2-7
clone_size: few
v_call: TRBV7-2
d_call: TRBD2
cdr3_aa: CASSPLTSGTPYEQYF
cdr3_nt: TGTGCCAGCAGCCCGCTGACTAGCGGGACCCCCTACGAGCAGTACTTC

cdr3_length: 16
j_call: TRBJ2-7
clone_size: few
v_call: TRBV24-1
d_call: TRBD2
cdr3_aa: CATSDPRAGGPYEQYF
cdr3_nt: TGTGCCACCAGTGACCCAAGAGCGGGAGGGCCTTACGAGCAGTACTTC

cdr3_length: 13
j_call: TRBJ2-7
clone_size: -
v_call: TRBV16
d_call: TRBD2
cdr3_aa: CASSIGGRHEQYF
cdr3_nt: TGTGCCAGCAGCATTGGCGGGAGGCACGAGCAGTACTTC

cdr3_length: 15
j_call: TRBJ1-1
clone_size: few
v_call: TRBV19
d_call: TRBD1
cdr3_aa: CASTPPDRAGRGAFF
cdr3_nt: TGTGCCAGTACCCCTCCTGACAGGGCAGGTCGGGGGGCTTTCTTT

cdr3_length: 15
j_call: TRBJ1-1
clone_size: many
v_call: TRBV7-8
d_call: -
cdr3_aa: CASSLSVGGRVAAFF
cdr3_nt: TGTGCCAGCAGCTTATCGGTGGGGGGCAGGGTAGCTGCTTTCTTT

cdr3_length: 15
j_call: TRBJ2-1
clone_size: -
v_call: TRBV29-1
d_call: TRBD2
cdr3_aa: CSVAVAGSLVDEQFF
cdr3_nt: TGCAGCGTTGCGGTAGCGGGATCTCTAGTTGATGAGCAGTTCTTC

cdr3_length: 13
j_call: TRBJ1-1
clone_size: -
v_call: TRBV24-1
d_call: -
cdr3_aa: CATSDFAGTEAFF
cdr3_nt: TGTGCCACCAGTGATTTTGCAGGAACTGAAGCTTTCTTT

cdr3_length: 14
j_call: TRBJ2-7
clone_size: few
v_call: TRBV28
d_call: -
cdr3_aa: CASSSFREAREQYF
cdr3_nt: TGTGCCAGCAGCTCGTTCAGGGAGGCGAGAGAGCAGTACTTC

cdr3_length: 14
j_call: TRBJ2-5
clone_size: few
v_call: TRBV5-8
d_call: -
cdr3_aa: CASARGGDQETQYF
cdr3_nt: TGTGCCAGCGCCCGGGGAGGCGACCAAGAGACCCAGTACTTC

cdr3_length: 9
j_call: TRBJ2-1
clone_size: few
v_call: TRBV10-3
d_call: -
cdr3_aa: CAIGDEQFF
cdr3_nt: TGTGCCATCGGCGATGAGCAGTTCTTC

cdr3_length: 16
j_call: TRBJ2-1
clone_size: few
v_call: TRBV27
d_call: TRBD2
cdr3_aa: CASSLGDYPKGNEQFF
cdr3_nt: TGTGCCAGCAGTTTAGGGGACTACCCTAAGGGCAATGAGCAGTTCTTC

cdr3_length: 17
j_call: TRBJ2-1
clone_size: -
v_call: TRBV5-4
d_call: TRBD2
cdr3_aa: CASSLGVAGTLHNEQFF
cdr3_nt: TGTGCCAGCAGCTTGGGGGTAGCGGGGACCCTTCACAATGAGCAGTTCTTC

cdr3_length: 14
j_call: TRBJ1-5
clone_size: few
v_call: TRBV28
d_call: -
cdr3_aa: CASSLFGRGQPQHF
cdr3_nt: TGTGCCAGCAGTTTATTTGGGCGCGGTCAGCCCCAGCATTTT

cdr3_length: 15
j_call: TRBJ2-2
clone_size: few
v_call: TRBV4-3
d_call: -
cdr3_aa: CASSQEGGYTGELFF
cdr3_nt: TGCGCCAGCAGCCAAGAGGGGGGCTATACCGGGGAGCTGTTTTTT

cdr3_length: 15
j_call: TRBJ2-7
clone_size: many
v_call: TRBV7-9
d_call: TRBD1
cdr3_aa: CASSLPGQGPYEQYF
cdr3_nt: TGTGCCAGCAGTTTACCGGGACAGGGCCCCTACGAGCAGTACTTC

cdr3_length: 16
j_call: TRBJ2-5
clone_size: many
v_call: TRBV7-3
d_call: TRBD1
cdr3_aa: CASSLGTGKGQETQYF
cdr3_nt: TGTGCCAGCAGCTTAGGGACAGGAAAAGGGCAAGAGACCCAGTACTTC

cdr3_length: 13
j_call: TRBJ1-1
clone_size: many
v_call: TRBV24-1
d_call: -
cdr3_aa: CATKRDENTEAFF
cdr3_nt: TGTGCCACCAAGAGGGACGAGAACACTGAAGCTTTCTTT

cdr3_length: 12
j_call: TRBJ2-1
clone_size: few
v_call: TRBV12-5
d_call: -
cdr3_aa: CASAPGGDEQFF
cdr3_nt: TGTGCTAGTGCCCCTGGGGGAGACGAGCAGTTCTTC

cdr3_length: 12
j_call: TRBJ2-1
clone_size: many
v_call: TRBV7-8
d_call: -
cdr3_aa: CASSFKGNEQFF
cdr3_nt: TGTGCCAGCAGCTTTAAGGGTAATGAGCAGTTCTTC

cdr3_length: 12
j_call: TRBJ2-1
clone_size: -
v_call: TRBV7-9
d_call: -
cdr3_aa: CASTTETNEQFF
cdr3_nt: TGTGCCAGCACCACTGAGACGAATGAGCAGTTCTTC

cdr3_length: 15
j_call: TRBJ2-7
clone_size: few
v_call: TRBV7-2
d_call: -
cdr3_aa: CASSLWPGTNYEQYF
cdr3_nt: TGTGCCAGCAGCTTGTGGCCGGGAACCAACTACGAGCAGTACTTC

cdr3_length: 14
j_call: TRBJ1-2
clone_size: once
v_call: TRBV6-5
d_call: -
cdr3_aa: CASSYLQGGGGYTF
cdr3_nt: TGTGCCAGCAGTTACTTACAGGGAGGCGGTGGCTACACCTTC

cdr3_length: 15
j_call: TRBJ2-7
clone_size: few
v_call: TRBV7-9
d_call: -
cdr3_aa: CASSPPVSSSYEQYF
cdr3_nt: TGTGCCAGCAGCCCTCCCGTGAGTTCGTCCTACGAGCAGTACTTC

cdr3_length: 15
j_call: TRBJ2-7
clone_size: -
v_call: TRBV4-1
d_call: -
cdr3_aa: CASSQAAVGPDEQYF
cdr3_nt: TGCGCCAGCAGCCAAGCGGCGGTGGGGCCGGACGAGCAGTACTTC

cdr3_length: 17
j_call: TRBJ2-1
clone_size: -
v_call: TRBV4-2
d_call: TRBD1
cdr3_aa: CASSQDPTGDSYNEQFF
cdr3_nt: TGTGCCAGCAGCCAAGACCCGACAGGGGACTCCTACAATGAGCAGTTCTTC

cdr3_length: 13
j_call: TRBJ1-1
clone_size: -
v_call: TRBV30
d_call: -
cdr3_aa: CAWSVARATEAFF
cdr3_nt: TGTGCCTGGAGTGTAGCGCGGGCCACTGAAGCTTTCTTT

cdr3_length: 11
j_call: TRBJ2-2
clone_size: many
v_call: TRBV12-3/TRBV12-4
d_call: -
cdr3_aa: CASSFNGELFF
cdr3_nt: TGTGCCAGCAGTTTCAACGGGGAGCTGTTTTTT